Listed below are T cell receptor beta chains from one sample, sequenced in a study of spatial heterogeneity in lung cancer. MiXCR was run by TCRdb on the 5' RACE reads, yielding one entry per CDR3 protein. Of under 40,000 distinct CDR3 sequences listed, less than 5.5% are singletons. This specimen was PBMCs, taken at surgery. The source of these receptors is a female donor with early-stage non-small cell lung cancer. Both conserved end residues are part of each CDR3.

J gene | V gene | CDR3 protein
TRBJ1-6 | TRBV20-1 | CSARYGINFNSPLHF
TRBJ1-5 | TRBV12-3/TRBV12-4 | CASRDGQGWNQPQHF
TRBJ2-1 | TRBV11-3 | CASSRTANNEQFF
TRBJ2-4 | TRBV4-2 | CASSQGLGSGKNIQYF
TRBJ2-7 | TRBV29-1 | CSVEDLTGADYEQYF
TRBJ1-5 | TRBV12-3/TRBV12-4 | CASSLRGHLQHF
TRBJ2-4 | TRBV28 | CASSPRRGKNIQYF
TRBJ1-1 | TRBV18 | CASSLVPDGEAFF
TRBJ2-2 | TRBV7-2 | CASSPGRGRRELFF
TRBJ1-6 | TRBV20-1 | CSARDSGQGRSPLHF
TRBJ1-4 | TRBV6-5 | CASRSPNEKLFF
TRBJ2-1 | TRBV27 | CASSLWGGVDNEQFF
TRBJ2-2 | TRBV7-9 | CASILQQGSGELFF
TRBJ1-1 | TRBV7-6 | CASSSGQGTEAFF
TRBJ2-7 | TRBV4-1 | CASSQEPSLTLRYF
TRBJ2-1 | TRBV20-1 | CSASALKGNEQFF
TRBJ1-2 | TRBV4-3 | CASSPGRGTGNYGYTF
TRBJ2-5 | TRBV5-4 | CASSPGTSRARETQYF
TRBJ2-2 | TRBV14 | CASSLERAVNTGELFF
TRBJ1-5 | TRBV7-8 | CASSSSGVGLSSNQPQHF
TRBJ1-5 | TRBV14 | CASSQDRNQPQHF
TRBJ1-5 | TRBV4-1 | CASSHPLQARAQHF
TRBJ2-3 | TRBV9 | CASSVGGGASTDTQYF
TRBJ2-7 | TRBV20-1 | CSARDGTSGAYEQYF
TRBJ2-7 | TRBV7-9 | CASSAPGTVDEQYF
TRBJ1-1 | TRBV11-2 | CASSSPTGWDTEAFF
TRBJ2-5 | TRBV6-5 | CASSYSSSGGSQETQYF
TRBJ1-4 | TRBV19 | CASQPGQGAKATNEKLFF
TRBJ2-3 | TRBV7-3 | CASSSPPLVTDTQYF
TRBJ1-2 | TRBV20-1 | CSARDLWAEIRGFTF
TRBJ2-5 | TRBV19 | CASSMSGGGETQYF
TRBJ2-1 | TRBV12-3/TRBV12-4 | CASSLVPGGGGEQFF
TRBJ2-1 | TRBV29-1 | CSVRGSDEQFF
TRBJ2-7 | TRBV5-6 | CASSLSGTGGIEQYF
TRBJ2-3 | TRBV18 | CASSPSLAIITDTQYF
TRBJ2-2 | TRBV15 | CATSSSDRGLVWTGELFF
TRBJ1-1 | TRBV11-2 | CASSSLRITEAFF
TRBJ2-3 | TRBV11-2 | CASTGEGRGTDTQYF
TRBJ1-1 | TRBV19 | CASRAGLMNTEAFF
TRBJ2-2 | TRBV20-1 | CSAADSANTGELFF
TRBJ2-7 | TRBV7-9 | CASSSGTVTYEQYF
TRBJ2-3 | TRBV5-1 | CASSVTGTGADTQYF
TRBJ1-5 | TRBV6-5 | CASRQRQGSNQPQHF
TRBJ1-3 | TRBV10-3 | CAISDPAGSSGNTIYF
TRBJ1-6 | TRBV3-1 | CASSLQTTGSPLHF
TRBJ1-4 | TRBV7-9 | CASSVEGYNEKLFF
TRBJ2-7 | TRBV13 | CASSLGQREVYEQYF
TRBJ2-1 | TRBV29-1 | CSVEDQGRTGFSFNEQFF
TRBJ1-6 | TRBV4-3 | CASSQDPDVRRSPLHF
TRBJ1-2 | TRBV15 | CATSSGQTSRYGYTF
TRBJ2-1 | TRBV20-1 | CSARPNGRGHNEQFF
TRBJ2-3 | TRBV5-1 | CASSLAGERRADTQYF
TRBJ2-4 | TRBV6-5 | CASSLGRGLAKNIQYF
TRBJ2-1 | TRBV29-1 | CSVAGPRDRKTPNYNEQFF